This paragraph reports one T cell receptor beta chain. Its specific antigen is unknown. The record has no base qualities; no much larger clone is one base away. The source of the sample is a study of CD4 T cells in relation to SARS-CoV-2 and coronaviruses (dated by TCRdb to the early 2020s). Study-wide context: In the ViraFEST assay, PBMCs were cultured with antigen for roughly eleven days, after which TCR beta CDR3s were sequenced to identify clonal expansions specific to the antigen. The negative reference condition was either a culture with an HIV-1 Nef peptide pool or a culture with no peptide. Patient-derived lymphoblastoid cell lines were used to map the HLA restriction of shared crossreactive spike epitopes. At the level of individual TCR clonotypes, the study evaluated whether memory CD4+ T cells crossreact between the spike proteins of SARS-CoV-2 and those of common cold coronaviruses. Samples from three pre-COVID donors and the naive versus memory experiments were sequenced with the Adaptive Biotechnologies TCR-sequencing kit; other data were Illumina-based. For other donors in the study, expansion assays were sequenced with a different, Illumina-based TCR-beta assay. Study-level results and caveats: Memory CD4+ clonotypes crossrecognizing SARS-CoV-2 and at least one common cold coronavirus spike were found in roughly three fifths of donors. Crossreactive clones showed significantly weaker SARS-CoV-2-driven expansion than monoreactive clones, consistent with antigenic imprinting. Because no donor provided both pre-pandemic and post-infection samples, tracing the source of pre-existing responses was limited. Crossreactivity analysis centred on spike protein, so crossreactivity against other viral proteins was not assessed. Small numbers of patients and of tested TCRs limited the study.

The library was obtained by the immunoSEQ multiplex PCR assay. The study's own analysis went as follows. During preprocessing, nonproductive sequences were removed, along with CDR3s that did not begin with C, did not end with F or W, or were shorter than 7 amino acids. Antigen-specific clonotypes were called with the MANAFEST web app, based on expansion relative to reference and other culture wells. To be counted as positive, a clone had to show significant expansion compared with the reference culture, at an FDR below 0.05, in 2 of 3 replicate wells. Positive clones also required significant expansion versus all other tandem wells and an odds ratio above 5. After three terminal residues were trimmed from each end, CDR3 homology was quantified as pairwise Levenshtein distance using the stringdist R package. TCRdb provides this immuneACCESS table in a form limited to in-frame rearrangements. Some clones are lacking; in checked studies, under half of them reflect an unresolved V gene, and why the rest are absent is not known. V and J calls and clone size are those listed in that table; D and trimming were worked out from the DNA. In this sample the table shows tens of thousands of clones, around 72% of which occur a single time. 9% to 15% of the sample is held by the ten biggest clonotypes.

From cysteine to phenylalanine, the CDR3 is 16 amino acids long. Only CDR3 DNA is held: 48 bases, read in frame from base 1. In the germline V gene, CDR1 corresponds to SGHRS and CDR2 to YFSETQ. V gives up 4 bases and J gives up 3 bases, and the segment between their germline ends measures 18 bases. CD4+ T cells from unexposed donors were collected before the COVID-19 pandemic (2011-2018). Following 10 days of culture, the EasySep CD4+ T cell isolation kit was used to isolate CD4+ T cells. As cell numbers permitted, CD4+ T cells from unexposed donors were tested for reactivity to SARS-CoV-2 S and N and to four common cold coronavirus spike pools. Two million PBMCs per well were cultured in IMDM with around 4.8% human AB serum and around 10 IU/ml IL-2. Half of the culture medium was replaced with fresh IL-2-containing medium on days 3 and 7. Each peptide culture condition was generally run in triplicate replicate wells. The leukapheresis product for the unexposed donors was obtained through commercial purchase. PBMCs were isolated from leukapheresis product or whole blood by Ficoll-Paque PLUS gradient centrifugation. PBMCs were either used fresh in the expansion assay or cryopreserved at -140 degrees C. The QIAamp Micro DNA Kit was used to extract genomic DNA from the CD4+ T cells.

The rearranged chain carries TRBV5-1 and TRBJ2-3, and possibly TRBD1, on 5 matching bases. The sequence derives from a human donor in good health. The sample consisted of CD4+ T cells from PBMCs, cultured in vitro. Here the CDR3 is given as CASSTRGVLETDTQYF. The nucleotide sequence reads as follows: TGCGCCAGCAGCACAAGGGGCGTATTGGAGACAGATACGCAGTATTTT. Extended through the reference TRBV5-1 and TRBJ2-3 proteins, this CDR3 yields the full variable domain: KAGVTQTPRYLIKTRGQQVTLSCSPISGHRSVSWYQQTPGQGLQFLFEYFSETQRNKGNFPGRFSGRQFSNSRSEMNVSTLELGDSALYLCASSTRGVLETDTQYFGPGTRLTVL.